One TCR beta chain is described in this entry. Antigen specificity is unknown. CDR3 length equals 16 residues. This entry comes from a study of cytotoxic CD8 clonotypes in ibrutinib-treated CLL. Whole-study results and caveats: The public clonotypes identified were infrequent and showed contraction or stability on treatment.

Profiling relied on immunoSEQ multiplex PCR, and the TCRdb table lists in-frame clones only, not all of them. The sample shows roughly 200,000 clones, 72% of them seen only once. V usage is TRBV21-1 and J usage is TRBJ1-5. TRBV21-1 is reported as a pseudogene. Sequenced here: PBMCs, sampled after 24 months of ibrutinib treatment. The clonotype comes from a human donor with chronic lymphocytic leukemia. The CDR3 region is CASSKDRQLGNQPQHF. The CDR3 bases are TGTGCCAGCAGCAAAGATCGCCAACTTGGGAATCAGCCCCAGCATTTT.